This TCR beta chain was found in a study of graft-versus-host responses after intestinal transplantation. Study as a whole: After anti-thymocyte globulin induction, recipients took tacrolimus and steroids for three to four years. General observations from the study: With peak circulating GvH clone levels came an association with early post-transplant HvG declines. Individuals who had graft-donor T cell macrochimerism had allografts that showed high graft-versus-host to host-versus-graft clonal ratios.

Sequencing used immunoSEQ multiplex PCR; TCRdb keeps in-frame clones, though not all of them. The sample shows some 100,000 clones, less than 95% of them seen only once. In the case of this clone: Its antigen is undetermined.

The CDR3 sequence is 15 residues long. Germline V gives CDR1 MDHEN, CDR2 SYDVKM. The V segment lost 3 bases and the J segment 7 bases; nucleotides outside the gene matches: 10. The sequence came from a human donor who was the organ donor for an intestinal transplant. The V and J genes are TRBV28 and TRBJ2-5; 8 bases agree with TRBD2. This specimen was unstimulated CD8+ T cells sorted from spleen or lymph node cells, taken before transplant. CDR3 amino acids: CASSLVGTSLVTQYF. Written as DNA, the CDR3 is TGTGCCAGCAGTTTGGTGGGGACTAGTCTAGTGACCCAGTACTTC.